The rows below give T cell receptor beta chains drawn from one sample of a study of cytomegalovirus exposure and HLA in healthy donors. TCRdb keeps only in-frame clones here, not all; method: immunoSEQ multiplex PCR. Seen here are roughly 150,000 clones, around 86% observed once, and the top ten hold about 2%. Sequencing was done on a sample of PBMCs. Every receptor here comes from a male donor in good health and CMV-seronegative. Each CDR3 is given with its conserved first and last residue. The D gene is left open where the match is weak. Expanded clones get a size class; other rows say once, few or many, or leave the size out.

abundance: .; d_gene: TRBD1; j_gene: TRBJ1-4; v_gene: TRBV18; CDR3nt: TGTGCCAGCTCACCAGGGACAGGGGAGGAAAAACTGTTTTTT; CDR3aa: CASSPGTGEEKLFF
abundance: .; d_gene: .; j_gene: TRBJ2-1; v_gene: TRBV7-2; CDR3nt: TGTGCCAGCAGCTTAGAAACCCAGAACAATGAGCAGTTCTTC; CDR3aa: CASSLETQNNEQFF
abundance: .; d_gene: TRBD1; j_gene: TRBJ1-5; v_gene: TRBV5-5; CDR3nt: TGTGCCAGCAGCTTGGGACAGGGGACACAGCCCCAGCATTTT; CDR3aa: CASSLGQGTQPQHF
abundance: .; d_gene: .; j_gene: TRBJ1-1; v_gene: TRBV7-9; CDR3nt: TGTGCCAGCAGCTTAGGGCTCACTGAAGCTTTCTTT; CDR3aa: CASSLGLTEAFF
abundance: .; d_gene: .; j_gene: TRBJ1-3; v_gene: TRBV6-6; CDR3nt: TGTGCCAGCAGCCCCTTCGAAGGAGGGAACACCATATATTTT; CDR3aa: CASSPFEGGNTIYF
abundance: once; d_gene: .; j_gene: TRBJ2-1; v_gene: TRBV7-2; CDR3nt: TGTGCCAGCAGACGGCTAGGAACGGCGCAGTTCTTC; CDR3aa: CASRRLGTAQFF
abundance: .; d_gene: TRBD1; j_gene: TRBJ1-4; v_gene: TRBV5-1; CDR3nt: TGCGCCAGCAGTCCCGGGACAGGGTCCCGCACAACTAATGAAAAACTGTTTTTT; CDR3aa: CASSPGTGSRTTNEKLFF
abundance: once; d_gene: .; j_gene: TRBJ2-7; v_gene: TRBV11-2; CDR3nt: TGTGCCAGCAGCTTAGACCGGCAGGGCCCCTACGAGCAGTACTTC; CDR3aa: CASSLDRQGPYEQYF
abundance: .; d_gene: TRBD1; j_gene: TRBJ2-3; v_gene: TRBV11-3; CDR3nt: TGTGCCAGCAGCGAGGGACAGGAGGGCACAGATACGCAGTATTTT; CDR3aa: CASSEGQEGTDTQYF
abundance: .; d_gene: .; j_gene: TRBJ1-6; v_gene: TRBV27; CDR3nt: TGTGCCAGCAGCTCCCACGTGGCGGGGAGCTCCTATAATTCACCCCTCCACTTT; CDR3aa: CASSSHVAGSSYNSPLHF
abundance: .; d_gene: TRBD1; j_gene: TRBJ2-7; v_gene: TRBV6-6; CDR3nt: TGTGCCAGCAGTTACTCCGGGACAGGGGGTGGCGAGCAGTACTTC; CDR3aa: CASSYSGTGGGEQYF
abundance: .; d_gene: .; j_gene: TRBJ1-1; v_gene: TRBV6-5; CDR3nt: TGTGCCAGCAGTTACGTAACGGGGTCAGCTTTCTTT; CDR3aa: CASSYVTGSAFF
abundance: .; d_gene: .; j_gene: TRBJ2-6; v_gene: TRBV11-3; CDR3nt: TGTGCCAGCAGCTCGCAGGGCCCTGGGGCCAACGTCCTGACTTTC; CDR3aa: CASSSQGPGANVLTF
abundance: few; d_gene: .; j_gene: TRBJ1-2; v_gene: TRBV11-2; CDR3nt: TGTGCCAGCAGCTTAGGTCAGGGGAGCAACTATGGCTACACCTTC; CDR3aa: CASSLGQGSNYGYTF
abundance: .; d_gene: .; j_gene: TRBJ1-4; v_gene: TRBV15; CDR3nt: TGTGCCACCAGCATCCGTTGGGCCGCAACTAATGAAAAACTGTTTTTT; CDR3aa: CATSIRWAATNEKLFF
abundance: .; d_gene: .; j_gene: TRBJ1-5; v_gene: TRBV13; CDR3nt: TGTGCCAGCAGCATACAGGGACGCAATCAGCCCCAGCATTTT; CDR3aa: CASSIQGRNQPQHF
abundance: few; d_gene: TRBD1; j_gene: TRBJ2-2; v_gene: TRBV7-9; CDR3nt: TGTGCCAGCAGCCCACGGACAGGAAGGGCGTTCAACACCGGGGAGCTGTTTTTT; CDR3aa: CASSPRTGRAFNTGELFF
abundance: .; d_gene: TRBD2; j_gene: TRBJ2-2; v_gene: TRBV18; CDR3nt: TGTGCCAGCTCACCACAAAGCGGGGGCACCGGGGAGCTGTTTTTT; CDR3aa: CASSPQSGGTGELFF
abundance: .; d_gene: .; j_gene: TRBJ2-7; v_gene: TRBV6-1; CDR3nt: TGTGCCAGCAGTGGATCCCTGGGCAGGCGACTAGCCTACGAGCAGTACTTC; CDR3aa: CASSGSLGRRLAYEQYF
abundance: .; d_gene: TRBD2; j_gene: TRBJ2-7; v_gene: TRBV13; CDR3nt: TGTGCCAGCAGCTTAGGGGCTAGCGGGGGGCGCTACGAGCAGTACTTC; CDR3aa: CASSLGASGGRYEQYF
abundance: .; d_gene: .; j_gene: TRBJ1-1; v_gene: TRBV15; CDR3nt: TGTGCCACCAGCAGAGGACAGAACACTGAAGCTTTCTTT; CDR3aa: CATSRGQNTEAFF
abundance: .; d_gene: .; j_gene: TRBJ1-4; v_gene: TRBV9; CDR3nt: TGTGCCAGCAGCGTAGGGACGACCCAGGGAGAAAAACTGTTTTTT; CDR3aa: CASSVGTTQGEKLFF
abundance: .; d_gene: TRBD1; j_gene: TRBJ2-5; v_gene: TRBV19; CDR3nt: TGTGCCAGTAGTACGAGGACAGGAGAGGAGACCCAGTACTTC; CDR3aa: CASSTRTGEETQYF
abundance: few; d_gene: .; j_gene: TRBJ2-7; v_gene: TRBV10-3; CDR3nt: TGTGCCATCAGTCCCCAAAGGACAAGCTCCTACGAGCAGTACTTC; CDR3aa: CAISPQRTSSYEQYF
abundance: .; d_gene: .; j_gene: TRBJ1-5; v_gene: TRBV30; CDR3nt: TGTGCCTGGAGTCGGGACTTTAGCAATCAGCCCCAGCATTTT; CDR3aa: CAWSRDFSNQPQHF
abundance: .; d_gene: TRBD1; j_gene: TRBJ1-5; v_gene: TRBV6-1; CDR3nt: TGTGCCAGCAGGGAGGGGGCAGCGAGCAATCAGCCCCAGCATTTT; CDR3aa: CASREGAASNQPQHF
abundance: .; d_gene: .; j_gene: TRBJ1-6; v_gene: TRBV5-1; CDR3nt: TGCGCCAGCAGCGGCGGTAATTCACCCCTCCACTTT; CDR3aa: CASSGGNSPLHF
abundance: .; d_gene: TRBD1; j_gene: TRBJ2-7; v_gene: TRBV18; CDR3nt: TGTGCCAGCTCACCGCTGACAGGGGGCTCCTACGAGCAGTACTTC; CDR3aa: CASSPLTGGSYEQYF
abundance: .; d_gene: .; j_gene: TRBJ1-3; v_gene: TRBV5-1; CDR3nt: TGCGCCAGCAGCTTGGGTCAGAACGCTGGAAACACCATATATTTT; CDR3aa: CASSLGQNAGNTIYF